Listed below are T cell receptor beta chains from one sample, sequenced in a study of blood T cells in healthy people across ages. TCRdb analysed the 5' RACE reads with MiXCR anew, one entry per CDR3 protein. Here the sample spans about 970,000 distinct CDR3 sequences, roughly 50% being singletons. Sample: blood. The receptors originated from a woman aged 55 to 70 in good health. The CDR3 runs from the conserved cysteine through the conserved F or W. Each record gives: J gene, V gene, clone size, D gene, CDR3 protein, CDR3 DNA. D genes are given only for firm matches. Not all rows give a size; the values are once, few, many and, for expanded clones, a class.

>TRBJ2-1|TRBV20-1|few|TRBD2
CSATTSGSGHNEQFF
TGCAGTGCCACGACTAGCGGGAGTGGGCACAATGAGCAGTTCTTC
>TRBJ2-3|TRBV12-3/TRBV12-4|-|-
CASSLFTESTDTQYF
TGTGCCAGCAGTTTATTTACAGAAAGCACAGATACGCAGTATTTT
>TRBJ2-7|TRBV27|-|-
CASSLRVTQSYEQYF
TGTGCCAGCAGTCTCAGGGTCACTCAGTCCTACGAGCAGTACTTC
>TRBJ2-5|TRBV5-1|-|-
CASRGLSPQETQYF
TGCGCCAGCAGAGGTCTCAGCCCTCAAGAGACCCAGTACTTC
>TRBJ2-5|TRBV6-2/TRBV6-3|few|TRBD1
CASSSGTGTWETQYF
TGTGCCAGCAGTTCCGGGACAGGGACCTGGGAGACCCAGTACTTC
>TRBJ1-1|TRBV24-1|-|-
CATSHRANTEAFF
TGTGCCACCAGTCACAGAGCGAACACTGAAGCTTTCTTT
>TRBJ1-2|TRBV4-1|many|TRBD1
CASSKPTGQGDFYGYTF
TGCGCCAGCAGCAAACCGACTGGACAGGGGGATTTCTATGGCTACACCTTC
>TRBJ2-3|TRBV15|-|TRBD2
CATSIAGSPTDTQYF
TGTGCCACCTCTATAGCGGGATCCCCCACAGATACGCAGTATTTT
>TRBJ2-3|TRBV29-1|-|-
CSVASGNLDTQYF
TGCAGCGTTGCCTCGGGGAATTTAGATACGCAGTATTTT
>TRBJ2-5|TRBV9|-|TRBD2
CASSVREGRGETQYF
TGTGCCAGCAGCGTGCGGGAGGGCCGGGGAGAGACCCAGTACTTC
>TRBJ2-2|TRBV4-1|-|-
CASSQDGPDRAGTGELFF
TGCGCCAGCAGCCAAGATGGACCAGACCGGGCGGGCACCGGGGAGCTGTTTTTT
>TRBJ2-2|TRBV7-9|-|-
CASSLWIPVGQKNTGELFF
TGTGCCAGCAGCCTTTGGATCCCGGTAGGACAGAAAAACACCGGGGAGCTGTTTTTT
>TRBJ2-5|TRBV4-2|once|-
CASSQDGGTALLKQYF
TGTGCCAGCAGCCAAGACGGCGGGACCGCTCTGTTGAAGCAGTACTTC
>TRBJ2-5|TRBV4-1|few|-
CASSQDYPQPQETQYF
TGCGCCAGCAGCCAAGACTATCCGCAGCCTCAAGAGACCCAGTACTTC
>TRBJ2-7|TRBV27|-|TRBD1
CASSWARGYEQYF
TGTGCCAGCAGTTGGGCCAGGGGGTACGAGCAGTACTTC
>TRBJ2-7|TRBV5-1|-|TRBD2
CASSSYGSGIYEQYF
TGCGCCAGCAGCTCCTATGGGAGCGGGATCTACGAGCAGTACTTC
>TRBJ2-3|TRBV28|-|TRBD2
CAAPKGLAIVTDTQYF
TGTGCCGCCCCCAAAGGACTAGCGATCGTCACAGATACGCAGTATTTT
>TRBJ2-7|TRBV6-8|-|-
CASSSPPEAPYEQYF
TGTGCCAGCAGTTCGCCCCCCGAGGCCCCATACGAGCAGTACTTC
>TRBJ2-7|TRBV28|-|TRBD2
CASCSLGGGKTYEQYF
TGTGCCAGTTGCTCCTTGGGGGGGGGAAAAACCTACGAGCAGTACTTC
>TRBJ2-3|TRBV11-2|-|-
CASSPARGTDTQYF
TGTGCCAGCAGCCCAGCCAGGGGCACAGATACGCAGTATTTT
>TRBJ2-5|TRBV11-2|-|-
CASSLIRSTPETQYF
TGTGCCAGCAGCTTAATTAGGTCGACCCCCGAGACCCAGTACTTC
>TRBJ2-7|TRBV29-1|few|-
CSVEGRSGSSYEQYF
TGCAGCGTTGAGGGGAGATCCGGGAGCTCCTACGAGCAGTACTTC
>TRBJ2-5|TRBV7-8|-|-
CASSLNRGGRETQYF
TGTGCCAGCAGCTTAAACAGGGGGGGAAGAGAGACCCAGTACTTC
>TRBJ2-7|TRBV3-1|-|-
CASSRGVGGPFEQYF
TGTGCCAGCAGCCGTGGCGTGGGGGGGCCTTTCGAGCAGTACTTC
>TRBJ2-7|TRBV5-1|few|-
CASSSTAKPGEQYF
TGCGCCAGCAGCTCTACAGCGAAACCGGGCGAGCAGTACTTC
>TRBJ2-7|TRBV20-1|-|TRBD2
CSARVINPGLAGIYEQYF
TGCAGTGCTAGAGTTATCAACCCTGGACTAGCAGGAATCTACGAGCAGTACTTC
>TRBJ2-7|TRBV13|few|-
CASSLEGYSYEQYF
TGTGCCAGCAGCTTAGAGGGTTACTCCTACGAGCAGTACTTC
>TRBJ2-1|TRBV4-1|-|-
CASSQGFPNEQFF
TGCGCCAGCAGCCAAGGGTTCCCCAATGAGCAGTTCTTC
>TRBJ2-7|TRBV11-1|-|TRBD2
CASSLSSGRVGNEQYF
TGTGCCAGCAGCTTATCCAGCGGGAGGGTAGGCAATGAGCAGTACTTC
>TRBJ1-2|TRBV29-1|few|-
CSVALGTQYGYTF
TGCAGCGTTGCTCTCGGGACACAGTATGGCTACACCTTC
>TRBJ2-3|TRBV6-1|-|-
CASAPGSFGTDTQYF
TGTGCCTCAGCGCCGGGGTCTTTTGGGACAGATACGCAGTATTTT
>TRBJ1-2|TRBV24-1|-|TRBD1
CATSAEDRGQFGYTF
TGTGCCACCAGTGCAGAGGACAGGGGGCAATTTGGCTACACTTTC
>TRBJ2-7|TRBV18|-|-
CASPPQRPGEQYF
TGTGCCAGCCCACCTCAGCGACCGGGCGAGCAGTACTTC
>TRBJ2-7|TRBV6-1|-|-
CASSEGLVSYEQYF
TGTGCCAGCAGTGAAGGGCTAGTCTCCTACGAGCAGTACTTC
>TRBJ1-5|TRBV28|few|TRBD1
CASSRTGLSNQPQHF
TGTGCCAGCAGCCGGACAGGGCTAAGCAATCAGCCCCAGCATTTT